These 14 T cell receptor beta chains came from one sample sequenced in a study of cytomegalovirus exposure and HLA in healthy donors. With 60 Vbeta and 13 Jbeta primers, the PCR was carried out. Data came from immunoSEQ multiplex PCR; TCRdb stores just in-frame clones and leaves some out. The sample consists of more than 150,000 clones, approximately 80% of them appearing once. Sample: PBMCs. The receptors here all came from a man between 18 and 29 years old in good health and CMV-seronegative.

J is TRBJ1-5 and V is TRBV6-5; weak D call: TRBD1 (5 bases). The CDR3 has 15 residues. CDR1 and CDR2 (germline): MNHEY, SVGAGI. V was pared by 6 bases and J by 2 bases, with 14 bases between. As DNA, the CDR3 is TGTGCCAGCAGGTCCAGGGTTATGGGCAATCAGCCCCAGCATTTT. It specifies CASRSRVMGNQPQHF.

In its sample, this clone was seen a few times. The chain links TRBV6-6 to TRBJ1-1; possibly TRBD1 for D (6 bases). The germline V and J ends were trimmed by 2 bases and 4 bases, with 14 bases remaining between them. CDR1 is MNHNY and CDR2 is SVGAGI in the germline V gene (reference sequence). CDR3 length: 15 amino acids. The CDR3 spells CASSYTLQGTTEAFF. The CDR3, as DNA: TGTGCCAGCAGTTACACCCTACAGGGTACCACTGAAGCTTTCTTT.

The rearrangement joins TRBV5-1 to TRBJ2-5; D gene ambiguous. Matching the DNA end better, TRBJ2-7 makes the J call doubtful. Germline loops: CDR1 SGHRS, CDR2 YFSETQ. The CDR3 length is 13 residues. CDR3 in amino acids: CASSLELGYEQYF. As DNA, the CDR3 is TGCGCCAGCAGCTTGGAGTTGGGCTACGAGCAGTACTTC.

The gene calls are TRBV5-4 and TRBJ2-1; 8 nucleotides agree with TRBD2. The germline gives CDR1 SGHNT, CDR2 YYREEE (reference sequence). The CDR3 contains 14 residues. V lost 1 base, J lost 6 bases, and 3 bases stayed unmatched. CDR3 sequence: CASSLSGGLNEQFF. The CDR3 DNA is TGTGCCAGCAGCTTGTCGGGGGGGCTCAATGAGCAGTTCTTC. Drawing the rest from reference TRBV5-4 and TRBJ2-1, the complete variable domain is ETGVTQSPTHLIKTRGQQVTLRCSSQSGHNTVSWYQQALGQGPQFIFQYYREEENGRGNFPPRFSGLQFPNYSSELNVNALELDDSALYLCASSLSGGLNEQFFGPGTRLTVL.

The chain employs TRBV7-2 and TRBJ1-1; maybe TRBD1 (6 bases). Germline V CDR1 and CDR2: SGHTA, FQGNSA. The V and J ends lost 1 base and 6 bases respectively, with 9 bases between them. The CDR3 sequence is 13 residues long. The CDR3 DNA follows: TGTGCCAGCAGCTTAGTACAGGGATCTGAAGCTTTCTTT. It encodes CASSLVQGSEAFF.

The genes are TRBV6-1 and TRBJ1-4; 8 positions agree with TRBD1. The germline gives CDR1 MNHNS, CDR2 SASEGT. This CDR3 has 14 amino acids. The ends lost 6 bases at V and 4 bases at J; junction bases unmatched: 4. The CDR3 spells CASSETGVNEKLFF. The CDR3 DNA reads TGTGCCAGCAGCGAGACAGGGGTTAATGAAAAACTGTTTTTT.

The chain is built from TRBV19 and TRBJ2-2, with 11 nucleotides matching TRBD2. V gave up 7 bases and J gave up 1 base; unmatched junction bases: 8. CDR3 size: 17 residues. The germline V gene has CDR1 LNHDA and CDR2 SQIVND (reference sequence). The CDR3 sequence is CASIRLAGGRNTGELFF. The CDR3 DNA reads TGTGCCAGTATTAGGCTAGCGGGGGGCAGGAACACCGGGGAGCTGTTTTTT. The full variable domain, rest sourced from reference TRBV19 and TRBJ2-2, is DGGITQSPKYLFRKEGQNVTLSCEQNLNHDAMYWYRQDPGQGLRLIYYSQIVNDFQKGDIAEGYSVSREKKESFPLTVTSAQKNPTAFYLCASIRLAGGRNTGELFFGEGSRLTVL.

This clone was recorded once. This sequence joins TRBV5-1 and TRBJ2-5, with 8 bases matching TRBD1. The germline V gene encodes CDR1 SGHRS and CDR2 YFSETQ. With V trimmed by 4 bases and J by 4 bases, 3 bases remained unmatched. The CDR3 contains 13 residues. CDR3: CASSAGQGETQYF. As DNA, the CDR3 is TGCGCCAGCAGCGCCGGACAGGGAGAGACCCAGTACTTC.

V usage is TRBV5-5 and J usage is TRBJ2-1, with no clear D. The CDR3 spans 14 residues. V was shortened by 0 bases and J by 0 bases, with 4 bases between the two germline ends. CDR1 is SGHKS and CDR2 is YYEKEE in the germline V gene (reference sequence). CDR3: CASSLDTSYNEQFF. The CDR3 coding sequence is TGTGCCAGCAGCTTGGACACCTCCTACAATGAGCAGTTCTTC.

The J gene is TRBJ2-3, the V gene TRBV19, with D possibly being TRBD1 (6 bases). The germline CDR1 and CDR2 sequences are LNHDA and SQIVND (reference sequence). The CDR3 spans 15 residues. Trimming took off 6 bases at V and 2 bases at J, with 15 bases between the two ends. The CDR3 region has the DNA TGTGCCAGTAGCCTCCGGGACACTAACACAGATACGCAGTATTTT. This gives the protein CASSLRDTNTDTQYF.

The V and J genes are TRBV5-6 and TRBJ1-5, with TRBD1 matching over 7 bases. Germline CDR1 reads SGHDT; CDR2 reads YYEEEE. CDR3 length equals 16 residues. J lost 7 bases, V lost 0 bases, and 10 bases had no gene match. DNA of the CDR3: TGTGCCAGCAGCTTGGGGGGAGAGGGGGCAAGGCAGCCCCAGCATTTT. Translation gives CASSLGGEGARQPQHF.

In this sample, this clone turned up a few times. CDR3 residues: CAWSMFRGHANYGYTF. In DNA, the CDR3 is TGTGCCTGGAGTATGTTTAGAGGACATGCCAACTATGGCTACACCTTC. This chain connects TRBV30 to TRBJ1-2, with D maybe TRBD1 (5 bases). The ends were cut back, 2 bases at V and 2 bases at J, with 18 bases in the middle. Germline CDR1 is GTSNPN and CDR2 is SVGIG (reference sequence). This CDR3 has 16 amino acids.

CDR3 in amino acids: CAISSRGGDFPNVLTF. The CDR3 coding sequence is TGTGCCATCAGTTCACGGGGGGGGGACTTCCCAAACGTCCTGACTTTC. This chain links TRBV10-3 with TRBJ2-6; 8 bases agree with TRBD2. CDR1 is ENHRY and CDR2 is SYGVKD in the germline V gene. Trimming at V came to 5 bases and at J to 10 bases, leaving 13 bases not matched to a gene. This CDR3 has 16 residues.

The genes are TRBV27 and TRBJ1-1; TRBD1 aligns across 10 bases. Germline V CDR1 and CDR2: MNHEY, SMNVEV (reference sequence). The V gene end was trimmed by 3 bases and the J gene end by 5 bases; junction bases not matched to a gene: 6. This CDR3 is 15 amino acids long. CDR3 sequence (DNA): TGTGCCAGCAGTTTGACAGGGGGCGGAGGTACTGAAGCTTTCTTT. It codes for CASSLTGGGGTEAFF.